These T cell receptor beta chains were read from a single sample in a study of blood T cell repertoires in COVID-19. Assay: immunoSEQ multiplex PCR; the TCRdb copy retains only in-frame clones and omits some. The sample lists under 400,000 clones, about 89% occurring once. Sequencing was performed on PBMCs or T cells enriched from blood (not recorded which). These receptor sequences come from a man aged 40-50 years in a cohort exposed to, infected with or recovered from COVID-19 (not recorded which). Each CDR3 is given with its conserved first and last residue. Each record gives: V gene, CDR3 protein.

v_call: TRBV3-1/TRBV3-2
cdr3_aa: CASSPRQNTEAFF

v_call: TRBV2
cdr3_aa: CASSVASYEQYF

v_call: TRBV6-5
cdr3_aa: CASLRGLSGNTIYF

v_call: TRBV3-1/TRBV3-2
cdr3_aa: CASSQEGRGLFF

v_call: TRBV11-3
cdr3_aa: CASAPGTGRNTEAFF

v_call: TRBV19
cdr3_aa: CASSPGADGLRGYTF

v_call: TRBV28
cdr3_aa: CASSFGGDYEQYF

v_call: TRBV5-4
cdr3_aa: CASSVGGVDSLEKLFF

v_call: TRBV5-4
cdr3_aa: CASSKQGDTEAFF

v_call: TRBV5-1
cdr3_aa: CASSLRGLAYEQFF

v_call: TRBV7-2
cdr3_aa: CASSLAEPGTSYEQYF

v_call: TRBV27
cdr3_aa: CASSLGRVGQPQHF

v_call: TRBV6-5
cdr3_aa: CASSYSGRVFGNTIYF

v_call: TRBV7-2
cdr3_aa: CASAREGAKNIQYF

v_call: TRBV5-1
cdr3_aa: CASSLQGATTSNEQFF

v_call: TRBV5-1
cdr3_aa: CASSAEGQRQFF

v_call: TRBV29-1
cdr3_aa: CSARLPRARYNEQFF

v_call: TRBV6-5
cdr3_aa: CASSLGGEVGDTQYF

v_call: TRBV6-1
cdr3_aa: CASSEVAGPLNEQFF

v_call: TRBV5-4
cdr3_aa: CASSVLGGSYNEQFF

v_call: TRBV11-2
cdr3_aa: CASAGSDLNSPLHF

v_call: TRBV28
cdr3_aa: CASSLGLAQYF

v_call: TRBV7-9
cdr3_aa: CASSLGQGTVGNTIYF

v_call: TRBV18
cdr3_aa: CASSPRSFYYEQYF

v_call: TRBV27
cdr3_aa: CASVKGQGYYEQYF

v_call: TRBV4-1
cdr3_aa: CASSQVFLRRAERKLFF

v_call: TRBV6-5
cdr3_aa: CASSPGTGMNTEAFF

v_call: TRBV6-5
cdr3_aa: CASGDRVYGYTF

v_call: TRBV5-4
cdr3_aa: CASSPGHPTGELFF

v_call: TRBV27
cdr3_aa: CASNKGGRKDNEQFF

v_call: TRBV5-1
cdr3_aa: CASSNKQGEGNTIYF

v_call: TRBV6-6
cdr3_aa: CASNRGSSYEQYF

v_call: TRBV5-5
cdr3_aa: CASSLTGNSPLHF

v_call: TRBV12-1
cdr3_aa: CASSFVPLKPPYEQYF

v_call: TRBV5-1
cdr3_aa: CASSLDGRRETQYF

v_call: TRBV2
cdr3_aa: CASSDKAGGIKQYF

v_call: TRBV21-1
cdr3_aa: CASSKPGQGFDGTEAFF

v_call: TRBV4-2
cdr3_aa: CASSQDPVRQYKNIQYF

v_call: TRBV29-1
cdr3_aa: CSVVGGGRSLYEQYF

v_call: TRBV28
cdr3_aa: CASSFSGLGNQPQHF

v_call: TRBV11-2
cdr3_aa: CASSLEGASSYEQYF

v_call: TRBV19
cdr3_aa: CASRQGGNNQPQHF

v_call: TRBV4-2
cdr3_aa: CASSQAGNRGFDEQYF

v_call: TRBV7-2
cdr3_aa: CASSPVGTGGPDTQYF

v_call: TRBV5-6
cdr3_aa: CASSLAAGSETQYF

v_call: TRBV19
cdr3_aa: CASFDGQGSNQPQHF

v_call: TRBV30
cdr3_aa: CAWICAVTYNEQFF

v_call: TRBV5-6
cdr3_aa: CASSLRAGESPLHF

v_call: TRBV10-1
cdr3_aa: CASKTRQGANIQYF

v_call: TRBV27
cdr3_aa: CASSLSTGRASYEQYF

v_call: TRBV5-4
cdr3_aa: CASSPGTSGSSTDTQYF

v_call: TRBV7-6
cdr3_aa: CASSLGTGTSGQETQYF

v_call: TRBV13
cdr3_aa: CASSSGLFGDNEQFF